Sequencing of this TCR beta chain was carried out in a study of blood T cell repertoires in COVID-19. As for the study in general: COVID-19 samples collected from the United States, Italy and Spain covered acute and convalescent phases.

Trimming stripped 5 bases from V and 0 bases from J, with 25 bases between. Germline V gene data show CDR1 as SEHNR and CDR2 as FQNEAQ (reference sequence). The CDR3 loop spans 19 amino acids. Data came from immunoSEQ multiplex PCR; TCRdb stores just in-frame clones and leaves some out. The data show 650,000 to 800,000 clones, 90% seen once. This chain links TRBV7-9 with TRBJ1-2; a weak D match, TRBD1 (5 bases). The clonotype comes from a woman between 18 and 29 years old with acute or convalescent COVID-19. Sample: peripheral blood. CDR3 DNA sequence: TGTGCCAGCAGCCCCCAGGCAATGGGGCCTCATTATTCTAACTATGGCTACACCTTC. Its translation: CASSPQAMGPHYSNYGYTF.